These 20 T cell receptor beta chains were sequenced from one sample in a study of T cells in localized non-small cell lung cancer. Profiled with immunoSEQ multiplex PCR; TCRdb holds only in-frame clones, not every one. The sample holds 15,000 to 20,000 clones; around 82% are singletons and the top ten take about 32%. This specimen consisted of peripheral blood, obtained before any cancer treatment. The receptors come from a male donor aged 60 or over with stage III lung adenocarcinoma.

CDR3 protein: CASSYFSGTKNIQYF. The CDR3 region has the DNA TGTGCCAGCAGTTACTTTTCAGGGACTAAAAACATTCAGTACTTC. J is TRBJ2-4 and V is TRBV6-5; possibly TRBD2 for D (6 bases). The germline V gene has CDR1 MNHEY and CDR2 SVGAGI. This CDR3 comprises 15 residues. The germline V and J ends were trimmed by 1 base and 4 bases, with 11 bases remaining between them.

The V and J genes are TRBV19 and TRBJ2-3; 8 bases line up with TRBD1. The length of the CDR3 is 15 residues. CDR1 and CDR2 from the germline V gene are LNHDA and SQIVND (reference sequence). The ends lost 4 bases at V and 3 bases at J; junction bases unmatched: 6. CDR3 protein: CASSRAGGATDTQYF. The CDR3 DNA reads as TGTGCCAGTAGTAGGGCAGGGGGCGCGACAGATACGCAGTATTTT.

This clone came up once. The rearrangement uses TRBV5-1 and TRBJ1-4; D possibly corresponds to TRBD1 (5 bases). Germline CDR1 is SGHRS and CDR2 is YFSETQ. The CDR3 spans 15 residues. V was pared by 3 bases and J by 4 bases, with 13 bases between. CDR3 coding DNA: TGCGCCAGCAGCTCCGAAGGGGCGGTTAATGAAAAACTGTTTTTT. It encodes CASSSEGAVNEKLFF.

This sequence joins TRBV7-3 and TRBJ2-1; 10 bases align to TRBD2. After removal of 4 bases from V and 9 bases from J, the junction contained 15 bases not matched to a gene. Germline V gene data show CDR1 as SGHTA and CDR2 as FQGTGA. This CDR3 spans 17 amino acids. CDR3: CASSSDPQRGGRGEQFF. The CDR3 DNA is TGTGCCAGCAGCTCAGACCCCCAGCGGGGGGGCCGGGGTGAGCAGTTCTTC.

The rearrangement joins TRBV5-1 to TRBJ2-3; D unresolved. Germline CDR1 SGHRS, CDR2 YFSETQ. V dropped 3 bases and J dropped 0 bases, with 23 bases sitting between them. The CDR3 is made up of 19 amino acids. This CDR3 reads CASSSIQTTYKLSTDTQYF. The CDR3 DNA follows: TGCGCCAGCAGCTCCATCCAAACAACATACAAACTTAGCACAGATACGCAGTATTTT.

V gene TRBV18 combines with J gene TRBJ2-7, with 8 nucleotides matching TRBD1. The CDR3 contains 13 residues. CDR1 KGHSH and CDR2 LQKENI come from the germline V gene. The ends lost 8 bases at V and 5 bases at J; junction bases unmatched: 8. The CDR3 bases are TGTGCCAGCCAAAGGACAGGGAAAAACGAGCAGTACTTC. Its protein product is CASQRTGKNEQYF.

This rearrangement joins TRBV2 to TRBJ2-3; D is unresolved. Germline V CDR1 and CDR2: SNHLY, FYNNEI. CDR3 size: 14 residues. Trimming removed 5 bases at V and 3 bases at J, with 12 bases between. As DNA, the CDR3 is TGTGCCAGCAGTCTAGTTACCCGGACAGATACGCAGTATTTT. It specifies CASSLVTRTDTQYF.

CDR3 DNA sequence: TGTGCCTGGAGGGTCCGTTCAGGGGGCTCTAACTATGGCTACACCTTC. Amino acid sequence: CAWRVRSGGSNYGYTF. The chain joins TRBV30 to TRBJ1-2, with 8 nucleotides matching TRBD1. Germline V gene lookup returns CDR1 GTSNPN and CDR2 SVGIG (reference sequence). The CDR3 length is 16 residues. Germline trimming cut 3 bases from V and 0 bases from J; bases unmatched to any gene: 9. The variable domain in full, with the rest retrieved from reference TRBV30 and TRBJ1-2, is SQTIHQWPATLVQPVGSPLSLECTVEGTSNPNLYWYRQAAGRGLQLLFYSVGIGQISSEVPQNLSASRPQDRQFILSSKKLLLSDSGFYLCAWRVRSGGSNYGYTFGSGTRLTVV.

CDR3 sequence reads: CASSETLSRSTEAFF. Written as DNA, the CDR3 is TGTGCCAGCAGTGAAACCCTTTCAAGGTCCACTGAAGCTTTCTTT. The chain links TRBV25-1 to TRBJ1-1; D gene uncertain. In germline, CDR1 is MGHDK, CDR2 SYGVNS. V shed 2 bases and J shed 4 bases, with 14 bases lying between them. The CDR3 spans 15 residues. Looking up the rest from reference TRBV25-1 and TRBJ1-1 gives the full variable domain: EADIYQTPRYLVIGTGKKITLECSQTMGHDKMYWYQQDPGMELHLIHYSYGVNSTEKGDLSSESTVSRIRTEHFPLTLESARPSHTSQYLCASSETLSRSTEAFFGQGTRLTVV.

CDR3 DNA: TGTGCCAGCAGCCCACAGGGAGATGGAAACACCATATATTTT. Encoded protein: CASSPQGDGNTIYF. The chain has TRBV7-2 and TRBJ1-3; D may be TRBD1 (6 bases). CDR3 size: 14 residues. Germline CDR1 SGHTA, CDR2 FQGNSA. Trimming pared 5 bases from V and 3 bases from J, leaving 11 bases between.

V and J are TRBV7-9 and TRBJ1-2; D gene unclear. Germline loops: CDR1 SEHNR, CDR2 FQNEAQ (reference sequence). The V end lost 5 bases, the J end lost 0 bases, and 7 bases lay between the germline ends. This CDR3 region has 13 residues. CDR3 sequence (DNA): TGTGCCAGCAGCGGGAGCCCTAACTATGGCTACACCTTC. It specifies CASSGSPNYGYTF.

CDR3 in amino acids: CASSVNRDRGANTGELFF. CDR3 in DNA: TGTGCCAGCAGCGTCAACCGAGACAGGGGAGCGAACACCGGGGAGCTGTTTTTT. The rearrangement joins TRBV9 to TRBJ2-2, with 8 positions matching TRBD1. CDR3 length: 18 amino acids. Unmatched junction bases numbered 9, after V lost 2 bases and J lost 0 bases. CDR1 is SGDLS and CDR2 is YYNGEE in the germline V gene.

V and J are TRBV29-1 and TRBJ2-7; no definite D call. V was clipped by 3 bases and J by 3 bases, with 6 bases between them. CDR3 length: 11 amino acids. CDR1 is SQVTM, CDR2 ANQGSEA, per germline. The DNA of the CDR3 is TGCAGCGTTGAGGACCTCTACGAGCAGTACTTC. Protein product: CSVEDLYEQYF.

This clone was counted only a few times. The V call is TRBV10-2, the J call TRBJ2-7; TRBD1 matches at 10 bases. Per germline, CDR1 WSHSY and CDR2 SAAADI. This CDR3 comprises 15 residues. V gave up 6 bases and J gave up 4 bases; unmatched junction bases: 9. Here the CDR3 reads CASSPTGTGEYEQYF. CDR3 coding DNA: TGCGCCAGCAGCCCAACCGGGACAGGGGAATACGAGCAGTACTTC.

The genes are TRBV9 and TRBJ2-5, with 7 bases identical to TRBD2. Germline CDR1 is SGDLS and CDR2 is YYNGEE. The CDR3 length is 14 residues. V lost 4 bases and J lost 0; bases outside the gene matches: 3. The CDR3, as DNA: TGTGCCAGCAGCTGGGGGGGTCACCAAGAGACCCAGTACTTC. It translates to CASSWGGHQETQYF. Supplemented by reference TRBV9 and TRBJ2-5, the full variable domain reads DSGVTQTPKHLITATGQRVTLRCSPRSGDLSVYWYQQSLDQGLQFLIQYYNGEERAKGNILERFSAQQFPDLHSELNLSSLELGDSALYFCASSWGGHQETQYFGPGTRLLVL.

The DNA of the CDR3 is TGTGCCAGCAGTACTCCCTCAGATGACGCATTCCTATACACTGAAGCTTTCTTT. It is translated as CASSTPSDDAFLYTEAFF. The rearrangement links TRBV2 to TRBJ1-1, with unresolved D. The CDR3 loop spans 18 amino acids. Trimming shortened V by 5 bases and J by 3 bases, and 25 bases separated the two germline ends. The germline V gene has CDR1 SNHLY and CDR2 FYNNEI.

This chain joins TRBV30 and TRBJ2-2; 8 bases fit TRBD2. Germline values: CDR1 GTSNPN, CDR2 SVGIG (reference sequence). The CDR3 totals 13 residues. CDR3 sequence (DNA): TGTGCTCAACCGGGGGGGGCGGCCGGGGAGCTGTTTTTT. It encodes CAQPGGAAGELFF.

V usage is TRBV5-1 and J usage is TRBJ1-4; tentative D call: TRBD1 (5 bases). The CDR3 runs to 15 residues. The germline V gene has CDR1 SGHRS and CDR2 YFSETQ. Deletions cut 0 bases from V and 8 bases from J, with 14 bases between. The CDR3 DNA reads TGCGCCAGCAGCTTGGTAGGAGACCGGGGGGAAAAACTGTTTTTT. This sequence encodes CASSLVGDRGEKLFF.

This clone was detected only a few times. V gene TRBV27 combines with J gene TRBJ1-6; 7 bases are a match to TRBD1. The CDR3 sequence is 14 residues long. Germline values: CDR1 MNHEY, CDR2 SMNVEV (reference sequence). The J segment lost 8 bases and the V segment lost 3 bases, leaving 4 bases of the junction unmatched. This CDR3 reads CASSLGRGHSPLHF. The DNA for the CDR3 is TGTGCCAGCAGTTTGGGGAGGGGGCATTCACCCCTCCACTTT.

The chain uses TRBV4-1 and TRBJ2-2, with 10 bases that match TRBD2. Germline V CDR1 and CDR2: MGHRA, YSYEKL. V was pared by 3 bases and J by 2 bases, with 6 bases of the junction left unmatched. The CDR3 covers 17 residues. Here the CDR3 reads CASSQPGLASNTGELFF. In DNA, the CDR3 is TGCGCCAGCAGCCAGCCGGGACTAGCGTCCAACACCGGGGAGCTGTTTTTT.